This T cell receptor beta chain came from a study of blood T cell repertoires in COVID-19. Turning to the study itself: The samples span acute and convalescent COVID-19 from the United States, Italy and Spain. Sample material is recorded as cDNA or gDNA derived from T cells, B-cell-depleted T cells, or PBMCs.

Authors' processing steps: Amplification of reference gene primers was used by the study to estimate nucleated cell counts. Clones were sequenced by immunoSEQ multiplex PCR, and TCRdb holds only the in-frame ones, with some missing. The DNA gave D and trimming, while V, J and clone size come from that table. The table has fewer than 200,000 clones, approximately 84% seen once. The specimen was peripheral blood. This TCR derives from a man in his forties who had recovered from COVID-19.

The CDR3, as DNA: TGTGCCAGTGGAGGGTGGCAGCCCCAGCATTTT. It specifies CASGGWQPQHF. V and J are TRBV19 and TRBJ1-5; D remains ambiguous. CDR1 is LNHDA, CDR2 SQIVND, per germline (reference sequence). The V gene lost 8 bases and the J gene lost 7 bases, with 9 bases spanning the gap. CDR3 length equals 11 residues.